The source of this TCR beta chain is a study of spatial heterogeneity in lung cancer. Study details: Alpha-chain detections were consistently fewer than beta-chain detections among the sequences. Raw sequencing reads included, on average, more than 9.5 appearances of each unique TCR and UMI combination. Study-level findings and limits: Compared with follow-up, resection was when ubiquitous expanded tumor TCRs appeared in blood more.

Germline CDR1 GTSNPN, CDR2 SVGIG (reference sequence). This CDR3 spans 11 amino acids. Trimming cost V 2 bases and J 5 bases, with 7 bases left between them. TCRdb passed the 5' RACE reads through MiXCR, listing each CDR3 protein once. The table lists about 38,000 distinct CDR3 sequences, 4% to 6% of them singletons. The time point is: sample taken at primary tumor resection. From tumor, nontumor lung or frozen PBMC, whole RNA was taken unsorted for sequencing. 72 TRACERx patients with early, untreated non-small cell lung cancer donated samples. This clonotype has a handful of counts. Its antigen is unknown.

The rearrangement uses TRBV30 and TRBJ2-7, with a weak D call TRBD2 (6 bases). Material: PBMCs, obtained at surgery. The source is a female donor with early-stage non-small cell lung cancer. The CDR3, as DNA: TGTGCCTGGAGTAGGAGGGACGAGCAGTACTTC. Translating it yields CAWSRRDEQYF.